This T cell receptor (beta chain) was obtained from a study of control samples from healthy donors and cancer patients. This CDR3 region has 15 residues. The germline V and J ends were trimmed by 7 bases and 2 bases, with 17 bases remaining between them. Germline assignment: CDR1 LGHNT and CDR2 FRNRAP. The assay was immunoSEQ multiplex PCR, and TCRdb's table has in-frame clones only and misses some. The data show tens of thousands of clones, with 75% to 85% seen just once and over 4.5% held by the top ten. The source material was blood. The chain carries TRBV12-5 and TRBJ1-1; a weak D match, TRBD1 (5 bases). The TCR was taken from a man between 35 and 55 years old in good health. This CDR3 reads CASALVPGLNTEAFF. The CDR3 nucleotides are TGTGCTAGTGCTCTCGTACCGGGACTTAACACTGAAGCTTTCTTT.